This T cell receptor (beta chain) was recovered during a study of vaccination effects on CD4 cells after COVID-19. The study, taken as a whole, reports: Clones arising from infection and from vaccination showed marked clonal contraction late after vaccination. Healthy vaccinees' vaccine-induced clones included only 1 of 255 that recognized common cold coronaviruses.

As concerns this clone: Its antigen is unidentified.

CDR3 length: 13 residues. Trimming cost V 3 bases and J 1 base, with 6 bases left between them. Antigen-specific CD4+ T cell clonotypes were called by their expansion after viral peptide-pool culture in ViraFEST. Culture lasted about ten days before CD4+ T cell isolation. Some 2 million PBMC were placed in each well, which was supplemented with approximately 9.7 IU/ml IL-2 and around 9.4 ug/ml peptides. On day 3 and again on day 7, half the medium was replaced with IL-2 medium. TCRdb's copy holds only in-frame clones and misses some; the assay was immunoSEQ multiplex PCR. The repertoire holds approximately 11,000 clones, with about 74% as singletons.

The specimen was CD4+ T cells from PBMCs cultured with HCoV-229E spike peptides, collected before COVID-19 vaccination. The sequence was collected from a human donor who received a COVID-19 vaccine. The chain is built from TRBV12-3 or TRBV12-4 and TRBJ1-1; perhaps TRBD1 as D (5 bases). CDR3 nucleotides: TGTGCCAGCAGTTTGGGGGGGAACACTGAAGCTTTCTTT. Protein: CASSLGGNTEAFF.